The source of this T cell receptor beta chain is a study of post-analysis software for immune sequencing data. To note about this clonotype: Its specificity is unknown.

V lost 3 bases, J lost 3 bases, and 13 bases lay in between. The CDR3 is 14 amino acids. The germline CDR1 and CDR2 sequences are SQVTM and ANQGSEA. Points from the study as a whole: Controls showed lower frequencies than patients for roughly five TRBV segments, and TRBV5-6, TRBV5-1 and TRBV20-1 were among these. Controls showed significantly higher normalized Chao1 diversity than did multiple sclerosis patients.

The authors incorporated unique molecular identifiers into the TCR beta cDNA libraries. TCRdb reanalysed the PCR reads using MiXCR and keeps one entry per CDR3 protein. The sample lists some 690,000 distinct CDR3 sequences, around 60% occurring once. What was sequenced was blood. The TCR was taken from a girl aged 2 to 10 with multiple sclerosis. The rearrangement links TRBV29-1 to TRBJ2-3, with D perhaps TRBD1 (6 bases). The CDR3 DNA follows: TGCAGCGTTGACTCGCCAGGGGTGACAGATACGCAGTATTTT. Its protein product is CSVDSPGVTDTQYF.